What follows are 16 T cell receptor beta chains derived from one specimen sequenced in a study of glioma-infiltrating T cells after dendritic cell vaccination. The table came from immunoSEQ multiplex PCR; TCRdb's copy has only in-frame clones and leaves some out. The table shows 85,000 to 100,000 clones, with about 81% occurring only once. Time point here: after dendritic cell vaccination, including at tumor progression/relapse. The sample in question was blood, obtained after dendritic cell vaccination. The receptors come from a human donor with glioblastoma.

This rearrangement joins TRBV6-1 to TRBJ2-1; possibly TRBD1 for D (7 bases). Trimming shortened V by 4 bases and J by 4 bases, and 14 bases separated the two germline ends. Per the germline V gene, CDR1 is MNHNS and CDR2 is SASEGT. The CDR3 is 15 residues long. CDR3 region: CASSVQAGGYNEQFF. Written as DNA, the CDR3 is TGTGCCAGCAGTGTCCAGGCAGGGGGGTACAATGAGCAGTTCTTC.

In nucleotides, the CDR3 is TGTGCCACCAGCAGAGCACAGGGGGCTACGAACACTGAAGCTTTCTTT. Translated, it gives CATSRAQGATNTEAFF. V and J are TRBV15 and TRBJ1-1, with 9 bases identical to TRBD1. Per the germline V gene, CDR1 is LNHNV and CDR2 is YYDKDF (reference sequence). The length of the CDR3 is 16 residues. With 1 base clipped from V and 1 base from J, the junction kept 4 bases outside the gene matches.

With respect to this clone: The sample carries other DNA sequences with the same CDR3. This chain links TRBV18 with TRBJ1-5, with D perhaps matching TRBD1 (5 bases). From germline, CDR1 is KGHSH and CDR2 LQKENI. The CDR3 runs to 15 residues. V lost 3 bases and J lost 3, with 12 bases in between. CDR3 coding DNA: TGTGCCAGCTCACCGGTGGGGACTGTCAATCAGCCCCAGCATTTT. This gives the protein CASSPVGTVNQPQHF.

The V and J genes are TRBV7-9 and TRBJ2-5; TRBD2 aligns across 8 bases. The trim removed 1 base at V and 5 bases at J, leaving 9 bases unmatched. CDR1 is SEHNR, CDR2 FQNEAQ, per germline (reference sequence). The CDR3 has 16 amino acids. The CDR3 nucleotides are TGTGCCAGCAGCTTAGGCGGAAGTAGCGGGGTGGAGACCCAGTACTTC. Translating gives CASSLGGSSGVETQYF.

The rearrangement uses TRBV6-5 and TRBJ2-5; D possibly corresponds to TRBD1 (5 bases). V was shortened by 4 bases and J by 5 bases, with 11 bases between the two germline ends. This CDR3 comprises 13 residues. Germline loops: CDR1 MNHEY, CDR2 SVGAGI. As DNA, the CDR3 is TGTGCCAGCAGTTCAGGGTACCGGGAGACCCAGTACTTC. The encoded protein is CASSSGYRETQYF.

The chain links TRBV5-6 to TRBJ2-7; no reliable D call. Trimming took 2 bases from V and 1 from J, leaving 10 bases between them. The germline V gene has CDR1 SGHDT and CDR2 YYEEEE. The CDR3 runs 14 residues. The CDR3 nucleotides read TGTGCCAGCAGCTTATACTCACTATCCTACGAGCAGTACTTC. It specifies CASSLYSLSYEQYF.

This clone is a singleton in its sample. The CDR3 DNA follows: TGTGCCAGCAGTTACACCGCACAGCCAATTTCCTACGAGCAGTACTTC. This translates into CASSYTAQPISYEQYF. The J gene is TRBJ2-7, the V gene TRBV6-5; D is unresolved. From germline, CDR1 is MNHEY and CDR2 SVGAGI. The CDR3 is 16 amino acids. V dropped 2 bases and J dropped 1 base, with 15 bases sitting between them.

The rearrangement uses TRBV6-1 and TRBJ1-2; 7 bases are shared with TRBD1. V dropped 7 bases and J dropped 5; count of bases not matched to a gene: 7. In germline, CDR1 is MNHNS, CDR2 SASEGT. CDR3 size: 13 residues. In DNA form, the CDR3 reads TGTGCCAGCACGGGACAGCCTCGTTATGGCTACACCTTC. It codes for CASTGQPRYGYTF.

The CDR3 protein is CASSLQSVLNQPQHF. The DNA of the CDR3 is TGTGCCAGCAGTTTACAGTCCGTACTAAATCAGCCCCAGCATTTT. This chain uses TRBV27 with TRBJ1-5; D gene unclear. V dropped 2 bases and J dropped 4 bases, with 12 bases sitting between them. This CDR3 is built from 15 residues. Germline assignment: CDR1 MNHEY and CDR2 SMNVEV (reference sequence).

The rearrangement links TRBV7-8 to TRBJ2-5; 7 nucleotides match TRBD1. Losses at the gene ends were 2 bases for V and 7 bases for J; bases not matched to a gene: 10. This CDR3 has 15 amino acids. Per the germline V gene, CDR1 is SGHVS and CDR2 is FQNEAQ. The CDR3 DNA is TGTGCCAGCAGCTTAAGGGGGCTCCGAGGGACGACCCAGTACTTC. Translating gives CASSLRGLRGTTQYF.

The V gene is TRBV15, the J gene TRBJ2-5; D is ambiguous. Judging by the DNA end, TRBJ2-7 fits better; the J call may be wrong. This CDR3 contains 14 residues. Germline V gene lookup returns CDR1 LNHNV and CDR2 YYDKDF (reference sequence). CDR3 bases: TGTGCCACCAGCAGAGTACAGTCCTCCTACGAGCAGTACTTC. Its translation is CATSRVQSSYEQYF.

V gene TRBV7-6 combines with J gene TRBJ1-6, with D possibly TRBD1 on 5 matching bases. V was trimmed by 5 bases and J by 9 bases, leaving 26 bases between them. Germline CDR1 and CDR2: SGHVS and FNYEAQ. This CDR3 is built from 18 residues. The CDR3 bases are TGTGCCAGCAGCGCCAACATGGGAGGGACCCGTCGGAGTTCACCCCTCCACTTT. Translation gives CASSANMGGTRRSSPLHF.

V is TRBV5-6 and J is TRBJ1-1, with D tentatively TRBD1 (5 bases). The germline gives CDR1 SGHDT, CDR2 YYEEEE. V was cut by 2 bases and J by 5 bases, with 13 bases left in between. The CDR3 is 14 residues long. The CDR3, as DNA: TGTGCCAGCAGCTTTCTAACACAGGAGACTGAAGCTTTCTTT. It translates to CASSFLTQETEAFF.

The genes are TRBV5-1 and TRBJ1-3; 7 bases match TRBD1. V lost 1 base to trimming and J lost 0 bases; unmatched junction nucleotides: 4. This CDR3 contains 16 residues. In germline, CDR1 is SGHRS, CDR2 YFSETQ. This chain's CDR3 is CASSLWGQSSGNTIYF. The CDR3 DNA follows: TGCGCCAGCAGCTTGTGGGGACAGAGCTCTGGAAACACCATATATTTT.

The chain is built from TRBV7-9 and TRBJ2-2, with D maybe TRBD2 (5 bases). The CDR3 runs to 15 residues. V was clipped by 7 bases and J by 1 base, with 13 bases between them. CDR1 and CDR2 (germline): SEHNR, FQNEAQ (reference sequence). CDR3 bases: TGTGCCAGCACCCCGGAGAGCGGGAACACCGGGGAGCTGTTTTTT. This encodes CASTPESGNTGELFF.

The chain carries TRBV4-1 and TRBJ1-1, with D hard to call. The V end was cut by 1 base, the J end by 1 base, with 10 bases between. The CDR3 covers 15 residues. Germline CDR1 MGHRA, CDR2 YSYEKL. This CDR3 is CASSQAITQNTEAFF. The CDR3 nucleotides read TGCGCCAGCAGCCAAGCTATAACCCAGAACACTGAAGCTTTCTTT.